This T cell receptor beta chain was profiled in a study of OX40 agonist ivuxolimab in advanced cancers. Study background: Dose-escalation subjects each had hepatocellular carcinoma, melanoma, renal cell or head and neck cancer. Study-wide findings and caveats: Dose levels from 0.1 to 3.0 mg/kg saw CD4+ and CD8+ blood T cells expand clonally by week 6. Relative to CD4+, CD8+ T cells held more expanded clones on average. The authors also found low normalized T-cell clonal expansion in some nonresponders.

Produced via immunoSEQ multiplex PCR; TCRdb's table is partial and in-frame only. The table shows approximately 74,000 clones, with 90% occurring only once. A remark on this clone: Its target is not known.

This clonotype originated in an adult with an advanced solid tumor such as melanoma, head and neck, liver or kidney cancer. The material was CD4+ or CD8+ T cells sorted from blood, obtained in a trial of the OX40 agonist ivuxolimab.

The CDR3 nucleotides read TGCGCCAGCAGTCAATCGAGGGGGGACAGGGTAAGGCCCCAAAAACTCAAAAACATTCAGTACTTC. Protein sequence: CASSQSRGDRVRPQKLKNIQYF. The V call is TRBV23-1, the J call TRBJ2-4; 9 bases agree with TRBD1. TRBV23-1 is assigned to the ORF class and has an uncertain function. J lost 3 bases, V lost 0 bases, and 21 bases had no gene match. The CDR3 is made up of 22 amino acids.